The source of this TCR beta chain is a study of identical twins. Points from the study as a whole: Insertion counts were lower in abundant cord blood beta clonotypes, a trend that memory repertoires did not show. Within twin pairs, the out-of-frame alpha sequences they shared showed excess low generation probability. Conclusions were based on cross-sectional statistical analysis, without following the same donors. Surplus twin overlap in beta out-of-frame sequences was less pronounced.

From the 5' RACE reads, TCRdb called clonotypes with MiXCR, one entry per CDR3 protein. The sample shows 450,000 to 600,000 distinct CDR3 sequences, 20% to 25% of them seen only once. The CDR3 is 14 residues long. Trimming cost V 4 bases and J 1 base, with 8 bases left between them. There are a few counts of this clonotype. The antigen is unknown. The same data also contributed to another study, on yellow fever vaccine responses in identical twins.

V usage is TRBV12-3 or TRBV12-4 and J usage is TRBJ1-5, with a possible D match to TRBD1 (5 bases). This clonotype originated in a woman between 18 and 29 years old in good health. Sequencing used CD4+ T cells sorted from blood. The CDR3 DNA follows: TGTGCCAGCAGTTCACGACAGAGCAATCAGCCCCAGCATTTT. Translated: CASSSRQSNQPQHF.